The rows below give T cell receptor beta chains drawn from one sample of a study of blood T cell repertoires in COVID-19. The data were produced by immunoSEQ multiplex PCR, yet TCRdb's version contains in-frame clones alone and is incomplete. The table lists some 190,000 clones, approximately 86% of them singletons. The sequenced sample consisted of peripheral blood. Receptors were obtained from a man under 40 with acute or convalescent COVID-19. The conserved cysteine and the conserved F or W are not part of the CDR3 here. D genes are given only for firm matches.

>-|TRBV11-1|TRBJ1-3
ASSGAAGNTIY
>-|TRBV10-2|TRBJ2-5
ASSLRGKETQY
>TRBD1|TRBV28|TRBJ1-5
ASKPGGTGSYSNQPQH
>TRBD1|TRBV6-5|TRBJ1-6
ASSYSTGGANSPLH
>-|TRBV29-1|TRBJ1-1
SVAKQRNTEAF
>-|TRBV5-5|TRBJ2-7
ASSSTRLLIAYEQY
>TRBD1|TRBV4-1|TRBJ2-7
ASSPGQGALSSYEQY
>-|TRBV3-1/TRBV3-2|TRBJ2-3
ASSPRGPDTQY
>TRBD1|TRBV28|TRBJ1-5
ASRQGGSGNQPQH
>-|TRBV5-1|TRBJ2-2
ASYLSTNTGELF
>TRBD1|TRBV7-2|TRBJ1-2
ASSRLTGDDYGYT
>TRBD1|TRBV10-2|TRBJ1-2
ASATGDGYT
>TRBD1|TRBV6-5|TRBJ1-4
ASSYAIYRGEKLF
>-|TRBV28|TRBJ1-2
ASSSGLLFGYT
>-|TRBV6-6|TRBJ1-6
ASSYSGQGIHSPLH
>-|TRBV11-2|TRBJ2-7
ASSSPYEQY
>TRBD1|TRBV5-1|TRBJ2-1
ASSFSSIGQGGYGEQF
>TRBD1|TRBV15|TRBJ1-3
ATSRDRAGNTIY
>-|TRBV5-8|TRBJ2-2
ASSWKQGDNGELF
>TRBD1|TRBV6-5|TRBJ1-5
ASQTGDQPQH
>-|TRBV28|TRBJ2-7
ATTTGAYEQY
>-|TRBV28|TRBJ1-1
ASSLGRGNTEAF
>-|TRBV5-1|TRBJ2-3
ASVGLSTDTQY